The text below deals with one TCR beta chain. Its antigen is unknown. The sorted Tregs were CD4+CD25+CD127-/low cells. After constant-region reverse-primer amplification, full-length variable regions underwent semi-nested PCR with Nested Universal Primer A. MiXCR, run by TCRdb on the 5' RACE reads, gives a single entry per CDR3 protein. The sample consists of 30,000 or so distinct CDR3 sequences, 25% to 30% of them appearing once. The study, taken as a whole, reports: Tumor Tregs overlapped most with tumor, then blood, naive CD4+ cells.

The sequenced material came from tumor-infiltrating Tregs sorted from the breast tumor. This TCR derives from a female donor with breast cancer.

The CDR3 here is CASSTKGTGVTEAFF. The DNA of the CDR3 is TGTGCCAGCAGTACCAAAGGGACAGGGGTAACTGAAGCTTTCTTT. The chain joins TRBV6-6 to TRBJ1-1; 10 bases are a match to TRBD1. Trimming removed 5 bases from V and 5 bases from J; junction bases left unmatched: 8. Looked up from germline, CDR1 is MNHNY and CDR2 is SVGAGI (reference sequence). This CDR3 region has 15 residues.